The next 20 T cell receptor beta chains were all read from a single sample in a study of T cells expressing NK-cell markers (dated by TCRdb to 2019 to 2021). The method was 5' RACE. The run used an Illumina HiSeq 2000. One entry per CDR3 protein sequence results from the TCRdb reprocessing of the reads, with DNA left out. The sample table holds 450,000 to 600,000 distinct CDR3 sequences. The ten biggest clones cover roughly 3.4% of the sample. Source material: blood T cells: a sorted CD56 or NKG2C T cell subset, CD4+ or CD8+ T cells, or bulk PBMC T cells (not recorded which). Source of these receptors: a man between 18 and 29 years old in good health. Donor details come from another sample of the same person, matched by shared clones.

This chain uses TRBV7-2 with TRBJ2-3; TCRdb names TRBD2, which stays unverified in the absence of DNA. This CDR3 spans 15 amino acids. In germline, CDR1 is SGHTA, CDR2 FQGNSA. The chain's CDR3 is CASSLLADLRDTQYF.

The chain combines TRBV6-1 with TRBJ2-4; TCRdb's D call of TRBD1 is untestable without DNA. This CDR3 spans 14 amino acids. CDR1 is MNHNS and CDR2 is SASEGT in the germline V gene. The CDR3 sequence is CASSTGQGRNIQYF.

The chain recombines TRBV5-1 with TRBJ2-3; TCRdb's assignment of TRBD1 cannot be checked, as there is no DNA. This CDR3 comprises 15 residues. Germline CDR1 SGHRS, CDR2 YFSETQ. Here the CDR3 reads CASSWRGQDTDTQYF.

The chain combines TRBV27 with TRBJ2-7; TCRdb designates TRBD2, a call that cannot be tested without DNA. The CDR3 loop spans 15 amino acids. In germline, CDR1 is MNHEY, CDR2 SMNVEV (reference sequence). CDR3 in amino acids: CASGSPASGIREQYF.

The chain recombines TRBV7-9 with TRBJ2-1; TCRdb's assignment of TRBD2 cannot be checked, as there is no DNA. Germline-derived CDR1 and CDR2 are SEHNR and FQNEAQ (reference sequence). This CDR3 contains 14 residues. CDR3: CASSLEREWNEQFF.

The chain combines TRBV11-3 with TRBJ2-5; the D call from TCRdb, TRBD1, cannot be confirmed without DNA. Germline loops: CDR1 SGHNT, CDR2 YENEEA. The CDR3 is made up of 15 amino acids. The CDR3 protein is CASSLDATGRGTQYF. The variable domain in full, with the rest retrieved from reference TRBV11-3 and TRBJ2-5, is EAGVVQSPRYKIIEKKQPVAFWCNPISGHNTLYWYLQNLGQGPELLIRYENEEAVDDSQLPKDRFSAERLKGVDSTLKIQPAELGDSAVYLCASSLDATGRGTQYFGPGTRLLVL.

V and J are TRBV7-8 and TRBJ2-3. The germline gives CDR1 SGHVS, CDR2 FQNEAQ. This CDR3 is built from 14 residues. The CDR3 here is CASSISRSTDTQYF. Combining the CDR3 with reference TRBV7-8 and TRBJ2-3 gives the whole variable domain GAGVSQSPRYKVAKRGQDVALRCDPISGHVSLFWYQQALGQGPEFLTYFQNEAQLDKSGLPSDRFFAERPEGSVSTLKIQRTQQEDSAVYLCASSISRSTDTQYFGPGTRLTVL.

The V and J genes are TRBV12-3 or TRBV12-4 and TRBJ2-3; checking the TCRdb D call of TRBD1 is not possible without DNA. This CDR3 region has 17 residues. Here the CDR3 reads CASSSISRTGSLDTQYF.

This chain connects TRBV28 to TRBJ1-1. Germline V lookup: CDR1 MDHEN, CDR2 SYDVKM. The CDR3 runs 13 residues. This CDR3 reads CASTGGENTEAFF. The variable domain in full, completed from reference TRBV28 and TRBJ1-1, reads DVKVTQSSRYLVKRTGEKVFLECVQDMDHENMFWYRQDPGLGLRLIYFSYDVKMKEKGDIPEGYSVSREKKERFSLILESASTNQTSMYLCASTGGENTEAFFGQGTRLTVV.

The gene calls are TRBV18 and TRBJ2-7; lacking DNA, the TRBD1 call made by TCRdb goes unchecked. The CDR3 sequence is 13 residues long. Germline loops: CDR1 KGHSH, CDR2 LQKENI. CDR3 sequence reads: CATMTGEGYEQYF.

The chain recombines TRBV5-5 with TRBJ2-1; TCRdb calls TRBD1, which cannot be checked without DNA. This CDR3 has 13 amino acids. CDR1 SGHKS and CDR2 YYEKEE come from the germline V gene (reference sequence). Here the CDR3 reads CASSLALSRGRFF.

The rearrangement joins TRBV12-3 or TRBV12-4 to TRBJ2-5; TCRdb designates TRBD1, a call that cannot be tested without DNA. The CDR3 has 11 residues. CDR3 residues: CASSRGETQYF.

The chain uses TRBV10-3 and TRBJ1-1; TCRdb gives TRBD1 as the D gene, but with no DNA this cannot be confirmed. CDR3 size: 14 residues. CDR1 is ENHRY, CDR2 SYGVKD, per germline. CDR3 sequence reads: CAIGTGGENTEAFF.

This chain uses TRBV5-6 with TRBJ2-1; no DNA is available, so the TRBD2 call from TCRdb remains unchecked. CDR1 is SGHDT and CDR2 is YYEEEE in the germline V gene. CDR3 length: 15 amino acids. The CDR3 loop is CASSSGLAGSSEQFF.

The CDR3 protein is CASSSDRSKNIQYF. This chain connects TRBV7-2 to TRBJ2-4; TCRdb returns TRBD1, unconfirmable since there is no DNA. CDR1 is SGHTA and CDR2 is FQGNSA in the germline V gene. This CDR3 spans 14 amino acids. The full variable domain, rest sourced from reference TRBV7-2 and TRBJ2-4, is GAGVSQSPSNKVTEKGKDVELRCDPISGHTALYWYRQSLGQGLEFLIYFQGNSAPDKSGLPSDRFSAERTGGSVSTLTIQRTQQEDSAVYLCASSSDRSKNIQYFGAGTRLSVL.

The chain is built from TRBV28 and TRBJ1-5; TCRdb returns TRBD1, unconfirmable since there is no DNA. Germline CDR1 is MDHEN and CDR2 is SYDVKM. There are 17 residues in the CDR3. This CDR3 reads CASRTTAGTGLNQPQHF.

The rearrangement joins TRBV25-1 to TRBJ2-7; the TRBD1 assignment by TCRdb is unverifiable without DNA. The germline gives CDR1 MGHDK, CDR2 SYGVNS. The CDR3 runs to 17 residues. Here the CDR3 reads CASSGRGSAGSSYEQYF.

This chain links TRBV7-9 with TRBJ2-1; the TRBD1 assignment by TCRdb is unverifiable without DNA. Germline V gene data show CDR1 as SEHNR and CDR2 as FQNEAQ (reference sequence). The CDR3 has 14 amino acids. CDR3 sequence reads: CASRLTLFGNEQFF.

The CDR3 protein is CATSRSRFHEQFF. J is TRBJ2-1 and V is TRBV15. Germline V gene lookup returns CDR1 LNHNV and CDR2 YYDKDF (reference sequence). The CDR3 totals 13 residues.

The rearrangement uses TRBV5-1 and TRBJ2-5; the D gene TCRdb calls, TRBD1, cannot be checked with no DNA. The length of the CDR3 is 14 residues. Germline assignment: CDR1 SGHRS and CDR2 YFSETQ. CDR3 sequence reads: CASSKTGGSETQYF.